The clone carrying this T cell receptor beta chain was counted a few times. The repertoire was sequenced with immunoSEQ multiplex PCR; TCRdb's copy has only in-frame clones and lacks some. The sample lists more than 90,000 clones, about 81% occurring once. The data are from a study of blood T cell repertoires in COVID-19. The specimen sequenced was peripheral blood. This TCR was recovered from an elderly man with acute or convalescent COVID-19.

Here the CDR3 reads CASSTPGSNQPQHF. CDR3 coding DNA: TGTGCCAGTAGTACTCCGGGGAGCAATCAGCCCCAGCATTTT. This chain connects TRBV19 to TRBJ1-5; D not certain. The CDR3 sequence is 14 residues long. V lost 4 bases and J lost 1, with 8 bases in between. Germline V gene lookup returns CDR1 LNHDA and CDR2 SQIVND (reference sequence).